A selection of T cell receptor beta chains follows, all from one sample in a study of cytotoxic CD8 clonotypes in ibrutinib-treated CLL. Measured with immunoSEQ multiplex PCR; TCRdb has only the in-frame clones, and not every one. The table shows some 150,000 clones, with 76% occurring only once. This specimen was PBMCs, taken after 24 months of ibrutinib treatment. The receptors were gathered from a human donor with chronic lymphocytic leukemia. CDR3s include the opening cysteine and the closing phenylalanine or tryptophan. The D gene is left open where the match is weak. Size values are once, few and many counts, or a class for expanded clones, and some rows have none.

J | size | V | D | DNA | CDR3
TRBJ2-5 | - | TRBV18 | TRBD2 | TGTGCCAGCTCGCGGGGGGGTCCCCAAGAGACCCAGTACTTC | CASSRGGPQETQYF
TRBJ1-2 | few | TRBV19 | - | TGTGCCAGTAGTATAGTTGACACTAACTATGGCTACACCTTC | CASSIVDTNYGYTF
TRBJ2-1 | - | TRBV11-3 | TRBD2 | TGTGCCAGCAGCCACGGGGAGCGGGATAACAATGAGCAGTTCTTC | CASSHGERDNNEQFF
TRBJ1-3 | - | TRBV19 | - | TGTGCCAGTATTCAGCGCTCTGGAAACACCATATATTTT | CASIQRSGNTIYF
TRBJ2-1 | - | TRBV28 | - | TGTGCCAGCAGTTGGGGGGCCTACAATGAGCAGTTCTTC | CASSWGAYNEQFF
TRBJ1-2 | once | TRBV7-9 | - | TGTGCCAGCAGCTTATCCCCCTCGGCAGAAGTGGGTGGCTACACCTTC | CASSLSPSAEVGGYTF
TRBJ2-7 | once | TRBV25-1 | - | TGTGCCAGCAGTCCACAGGGCTACGAGCAGTACTTC | CASSPQGYEQYF
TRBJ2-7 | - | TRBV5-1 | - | TGCGCCAGCAGCTCGCGGGGTACCTCCTACGAGCAGTACTTC | CASSSRGTSYEQYF
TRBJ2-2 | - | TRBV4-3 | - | TGCGCCAGCAGCCCCCTCGGAGAGGGGGTGGGAGCCGGGGAGCTGTTTTTT | CASSPLGEGVGAGELFF
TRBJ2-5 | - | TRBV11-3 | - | TGTGCCAGCAGCTTAGGGAATAAAGAGACCCAGTACTTC | CASSLGNKETQYF
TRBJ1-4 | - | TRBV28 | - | TGTGCCACCTGGGATATTAATGAAAAACTGTTTTTT | CATWDINEKLFF
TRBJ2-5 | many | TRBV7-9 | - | TGTGCCAGCAGCCCCCGGGAGACCCAGTACTTC | CASSPRETQYF
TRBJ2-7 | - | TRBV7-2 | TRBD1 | TGTGCCAGCAGCTTACCCGACAGGGAAGGCTACGAGCAGTACTTC | CASSLPDREGYEQYF
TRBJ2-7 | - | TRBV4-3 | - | TGCGCCAGCAGCCGCGGATCCGATCCATCCTACGAGCAGTACTTC | CASSRGSDPSYEQYF